This T cell receptor (beta chain) originates from a study of blood T cell repertoires in COVID-19. At the level of the study: Recovered Cohort 3 donors showed two negative PCRs, clearance, or symptom resolution. Sample material is recorded as cDNA or gDNA derived from T cells, B-cell-depleted T cells, or PBMCs.

In the original workflow: Reference gene primer amplification yielded estimated nucleated cell counts. The data were produced by immunoSEQ multiplex PCR, yet TCRdb's version contains in-frame clones alone and is incomplete. For V, J and clone size, that table is used; D and trimming come from the DNA. The sample holds 350,000 to 450,000 clones; approximately 89% are singletons and the top ten take about 2.1%. Trimming pared 5 bases from V and 0 bases from J, leaving 13 bases between. Germline V CDR1 and CDR2: GTSNPN, SVGIG (reference sequence). The CDR3 consists of 14 residues. This rearrangement joins TRBV30 to TRBJ1-1; weak D call: TRBD1 (5 bases). Sequencing was carried out using PBMCs or T cells enriched from blood (not recorded which). The clonotype was recovered from a middle-aged man in a cohort exposed to, infected with or recovered from COVID-19 (not recorded which). CDR3 loop: CAWGTGIMNTEAFF. The CDR3 DNA is TGTGCCTGGGGGACCGGGATTATGAACACTGAAGCTTTCTTT.